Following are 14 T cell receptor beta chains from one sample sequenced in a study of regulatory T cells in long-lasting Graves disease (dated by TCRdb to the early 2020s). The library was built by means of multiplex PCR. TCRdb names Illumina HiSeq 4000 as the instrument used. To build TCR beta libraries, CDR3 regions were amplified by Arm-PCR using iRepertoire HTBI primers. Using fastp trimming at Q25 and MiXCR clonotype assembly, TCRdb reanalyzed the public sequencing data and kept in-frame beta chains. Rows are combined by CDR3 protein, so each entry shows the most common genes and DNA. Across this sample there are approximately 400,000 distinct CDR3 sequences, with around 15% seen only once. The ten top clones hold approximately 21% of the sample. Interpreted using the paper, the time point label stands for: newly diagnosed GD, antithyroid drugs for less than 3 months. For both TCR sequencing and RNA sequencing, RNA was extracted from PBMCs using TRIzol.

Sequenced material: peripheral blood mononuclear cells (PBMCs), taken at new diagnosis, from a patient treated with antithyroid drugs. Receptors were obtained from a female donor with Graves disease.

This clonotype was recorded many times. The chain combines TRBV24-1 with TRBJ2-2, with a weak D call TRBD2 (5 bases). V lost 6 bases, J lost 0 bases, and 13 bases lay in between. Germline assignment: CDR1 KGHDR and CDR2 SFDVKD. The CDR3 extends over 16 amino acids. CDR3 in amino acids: CATSPQRRSNTGELFF. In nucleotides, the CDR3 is TGTGCCACCAGTCCCCAGCGGAGATCGAACACCGGGGAGCTGTTTTTT.

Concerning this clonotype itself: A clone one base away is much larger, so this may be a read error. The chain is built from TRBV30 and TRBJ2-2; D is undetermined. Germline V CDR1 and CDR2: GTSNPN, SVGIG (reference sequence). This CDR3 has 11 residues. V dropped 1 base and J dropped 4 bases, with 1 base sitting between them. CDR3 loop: CAWSATGELFF. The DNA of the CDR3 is TGTGCCTGGAGTGCCACCGGGGAGCTGTTTTTT.

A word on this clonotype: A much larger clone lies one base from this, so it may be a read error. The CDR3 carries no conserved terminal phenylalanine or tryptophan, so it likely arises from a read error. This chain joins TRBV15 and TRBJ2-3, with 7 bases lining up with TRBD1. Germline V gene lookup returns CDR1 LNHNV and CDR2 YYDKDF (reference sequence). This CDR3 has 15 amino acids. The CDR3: CATSGDRDSTDTQYL. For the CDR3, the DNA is TGTGCCACCAGCGGAGACAGGGACAGCACAGATACGCAGTATCTT.

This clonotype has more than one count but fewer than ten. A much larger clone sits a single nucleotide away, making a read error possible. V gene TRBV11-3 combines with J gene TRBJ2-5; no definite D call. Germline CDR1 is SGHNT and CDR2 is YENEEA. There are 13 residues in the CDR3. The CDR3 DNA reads TGTGTCAGCAGCTCCTACTCAGAAGAGACCCAGTACTTC. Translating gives CVSSSYSEETQYF.

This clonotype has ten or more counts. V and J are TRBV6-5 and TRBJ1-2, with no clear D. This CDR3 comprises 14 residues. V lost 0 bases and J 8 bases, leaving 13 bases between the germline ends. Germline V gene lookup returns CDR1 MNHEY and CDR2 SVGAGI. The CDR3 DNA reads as TGTGCCAGCAGTTACTCGGGCCGGAATGACGGCTACACCTTC. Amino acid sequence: CASSYSGRNDGYTF.

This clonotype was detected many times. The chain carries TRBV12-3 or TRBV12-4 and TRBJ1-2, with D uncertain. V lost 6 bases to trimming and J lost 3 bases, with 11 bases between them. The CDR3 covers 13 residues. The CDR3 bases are TGTGCCAGCAGCCTGACTGGCCACTATGGCTACACCTTC. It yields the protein CASSLTGHYGYTF.

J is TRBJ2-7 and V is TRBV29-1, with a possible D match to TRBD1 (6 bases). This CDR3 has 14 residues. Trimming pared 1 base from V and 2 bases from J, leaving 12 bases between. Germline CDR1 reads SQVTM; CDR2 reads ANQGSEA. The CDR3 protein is CSVEGTDKPYEQYF. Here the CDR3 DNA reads TGCAGCGTTGAAGGGACAGACAAACCCTACGAGCAGTACTTC.

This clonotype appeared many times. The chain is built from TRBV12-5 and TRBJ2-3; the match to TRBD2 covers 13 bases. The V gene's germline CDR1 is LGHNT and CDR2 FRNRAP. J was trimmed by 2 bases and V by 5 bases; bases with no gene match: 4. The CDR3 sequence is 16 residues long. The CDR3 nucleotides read TGTGCTAGTGGTAAGGGACTAGCGGGGAACACAGATACGCAGTATTTT. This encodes CASGKGLAGNTDTQYF.

The CDR3 protein is CASSLERLAVGPGQGRVRNTEAFF. DNA of the CDR3: TGTGCCAGCAGCTTAGAAAGATTAGCGGTGGGACCGGGACAGGGCCGAGTGAGGAACACTGAAGCTTTCTTT. The chain carries TRBV7-2 and TRBJ1-1, with TRBD1 identical over 9 bases. V gave up 1 base and J gave up 1 base; unmatched junction bases: 28. This CDR3 has 24 residues. Germline V gives CDR1 SGHTA, CDR2 FQGNSA.

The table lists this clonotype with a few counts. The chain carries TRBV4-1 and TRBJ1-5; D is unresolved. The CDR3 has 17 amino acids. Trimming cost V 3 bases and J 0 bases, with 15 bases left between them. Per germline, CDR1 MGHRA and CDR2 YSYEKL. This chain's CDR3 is CASSQGQVPFSNQPQHF. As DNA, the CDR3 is TGCGCCAGCAGCCAGGGTCAGGTCCCTTTTAGCAATCAGCCCCAGCATTTT.

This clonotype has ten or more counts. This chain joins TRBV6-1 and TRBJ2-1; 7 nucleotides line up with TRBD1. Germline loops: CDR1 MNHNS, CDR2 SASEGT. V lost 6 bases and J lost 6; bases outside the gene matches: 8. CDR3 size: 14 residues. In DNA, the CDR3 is TGTGCCAGCAGGAGACAGGGTTTAGGCAATGAGCAGTTCTTC. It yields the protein CASRRQGLGNEQFF.

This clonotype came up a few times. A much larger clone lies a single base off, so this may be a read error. CDR3 nucleotides: TGTGCAGCTGCCAGGAACTATGGCTACACCTTC. Protein product: CAAARNYGYTF. The chain has TRBV12-3 or TRBV12-4 and TRBJ1-2; D is ambiguous. This CDR3 has 11 residues.

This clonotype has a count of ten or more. The CDR3: CSASWRGPSYNEQFF. The CDR3 DNA is TGCAGTGCTAGCTGGCGGGGGCCCTCCTACAATGAGCAGTTCTTC. This chain uses TRBV20-1 with TRBJ2-1; a weak D match, TRBD2 (7 bases). The CDR3 is 15 amino acids. Trimming removed 3 bases from V and 0 bases from J, with 12 bases in between. In germline, CDR1 is DFQATT, CDR2 SNEGSKA (reference sequence).

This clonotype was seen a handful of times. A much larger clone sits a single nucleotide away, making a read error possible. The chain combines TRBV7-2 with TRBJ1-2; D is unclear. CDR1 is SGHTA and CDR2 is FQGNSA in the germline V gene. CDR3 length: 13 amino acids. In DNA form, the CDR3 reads TGTGCCAGCAGCCCCGCGTCCAACTATGGCCACACCTTC. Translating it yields CASSPASNYGHTF.